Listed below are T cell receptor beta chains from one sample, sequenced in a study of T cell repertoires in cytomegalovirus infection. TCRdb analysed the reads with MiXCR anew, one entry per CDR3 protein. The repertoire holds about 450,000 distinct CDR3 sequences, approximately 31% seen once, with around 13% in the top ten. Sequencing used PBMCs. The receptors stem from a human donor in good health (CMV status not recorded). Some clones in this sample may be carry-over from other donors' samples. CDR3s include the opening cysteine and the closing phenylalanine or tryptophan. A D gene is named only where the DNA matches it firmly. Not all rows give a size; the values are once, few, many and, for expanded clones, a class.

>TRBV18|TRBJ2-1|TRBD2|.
TGTGCCGGAGCTCGTGCCGGGGGGTACAATGAGCAGTTCTTC
CAGARAGGYNEQFF
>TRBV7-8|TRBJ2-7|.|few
TGTGCCAGCAGCTTAGTGGCTAGCGCCTACGAGCAGTACTTC
CASSLVASAYEQYF
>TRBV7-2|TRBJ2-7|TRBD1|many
TGTGCCAGCAGCCGGACAGGGGGCGAGCAGTACTTC
CASSRTGGEQYF
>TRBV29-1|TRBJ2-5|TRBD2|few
TGCAGCGTTGAAGGGACTAGCGGGGGGTCCGCCCGGGTAGAGACCCAGTACTTC
CSVEGTSGGSARVETQYF
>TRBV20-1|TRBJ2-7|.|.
TGCAGTGCTAACTCAGGGTCCTCCTACGAGCAGTACTTC
CSANSGSSYEQYF
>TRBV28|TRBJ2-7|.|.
TGTGCCTGCAGTTTCTCCGGGACCTTCTACGAGCAGTACTTC
CACSFSGTFYEQYF
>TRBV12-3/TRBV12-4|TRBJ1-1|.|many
TGTGCCAGCAGTCCGGATAACTTGGGCACTGAAGCTTTCTTT
CASSPDNLGTEAFF
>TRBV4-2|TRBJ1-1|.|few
TGTGCCAGCAGCCAAGAGGCAGGGTTGAACACTGAAGCTTTCTTT
CASSQEAGLNTEAFF
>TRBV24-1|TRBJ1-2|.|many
TGTGCCACCAGGGACACTACTAACTATGGCTACACCTTC
CATRDTTNYGYTF
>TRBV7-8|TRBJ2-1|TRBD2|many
TGTGCCAGCAGCGCCCGACTAGCGGGGGGTGGTGAGCAGTTCTTC
CASSARLAGGGEQFF
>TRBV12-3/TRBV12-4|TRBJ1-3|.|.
TGTGCCAGCAGTTTTTCCCTTAATCATGGAAACACCATATATTTT
CASSFSLNHGNTIYF
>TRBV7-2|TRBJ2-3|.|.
TGTGCCAGCAGCCTCCTAGAGATGTATACGCAGTATTTT
CASSLLEMYTQYF
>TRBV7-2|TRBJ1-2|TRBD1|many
TGTGCCAGCAGCTTAGCGGCAGGGGGCGAGAAGGTCTATGGCTACACCTTC
CASSLAAGGEKVYGYTF
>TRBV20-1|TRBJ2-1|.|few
TGCAGCCGCCCGGGGGAGATCTACAATGAGCAGTTCTTC
CSRPGEIYNEQFF
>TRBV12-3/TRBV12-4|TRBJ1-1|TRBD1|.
TGTGCCAGCAGAGGACAGGGCGGCACTGAATCTTTCTTT
CASRGQGGTESFF
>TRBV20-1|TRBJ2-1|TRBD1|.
TGCAGTGCTAGAGTAGGAGACAGGGACTACAATGAGCAGTTCTTC
CSARVGDRDYNEQFF
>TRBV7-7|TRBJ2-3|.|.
TGTGCCAGCAGCCCCGGGGGGCCTAGCACAGATACGCAGTATTTT
CASSPGGPSTDTQYF
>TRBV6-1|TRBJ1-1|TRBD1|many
TGTGCCAGCAGTATTCGGACAGGGGCAGGGAACACTGAAGCTTTCTTT
CASSIRTGAGNTEAFF
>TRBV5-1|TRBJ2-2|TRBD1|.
TGCGCCAGCAGCTTGGCACAGGGGGCGAACACCGGGGAGCTGTTTTTT
CASSLAQGANTGELFF
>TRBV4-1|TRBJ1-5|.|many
TGCGCCAGCAGCAGTAGAGTGTCACAGCCCCAGCATTTT
CASSSRVSQPQHF
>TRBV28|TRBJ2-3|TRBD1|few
TGTGCCAGCAGTGCCAATTCGGACAGGCGAACGTTCACAGATACGCAGTATTTT
CASSANSDRRTFTDTQYF
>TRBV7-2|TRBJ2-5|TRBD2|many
TGTGCCAGCAGCCAAGGACTAGGGTTGTCCCAAGAGACCCAGTACTTC
CASSQGLGLSQETQYF
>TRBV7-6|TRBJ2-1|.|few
TGTGCCAGCAGCCCCGAAGATCGCAATGAGCAGTTCTTC
CASSPEDRNEQFF
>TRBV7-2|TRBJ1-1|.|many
TGTGCCAGCAGCCCCGGGTTTTTGAACACTGAAGCTTTCTTT
CASSPGFLNTEAFF